The TCR beta chain described here comes from a study of cytomegalovirus exposure and HLA in healthy donors. Study background: The roughly 120 validation repertoires, a later analysis reported, used the same platform as the 600 to 700 first-cohort repertoires. The study, taken as a whole, reports: Reported performance of the classifier showed diagnosis of cytomegalovirus status with high specificity and sensitivity. Researchers catalogued some 160 TCR beta chains as cytomegalovirus-associated.

This table comes from immunoSEQ multiplex PCR, and its TCRdb copy is limited to in-frame clones, with some not included. This repertoire shows tens of thousands of clones, roughly 96% found once; its top ten account for roughly 3.3%. As regards this clone: The antigen remains undetermined.

This TCR was recovered from a young man in good health and CMV-seronegative. The sequenced sample consisted of PBMCs.

For the CDR3, the DNA is TGTGCCACCCGGGGGAATGGAGCCTATGGCTACACCTTC. Translation gives CATRGNGAYGYTF. The chain is built from TRBV6-5 and TRBJ1-2, with D possibly being TRBD1 (5 bases). The germline CDR1 and CDR2 sequences are MNHEY and SVGAGI. V lost 10 bases and J 4 bases, leaving 16 bases between the germline ends. CDR3 size: 13 residues.